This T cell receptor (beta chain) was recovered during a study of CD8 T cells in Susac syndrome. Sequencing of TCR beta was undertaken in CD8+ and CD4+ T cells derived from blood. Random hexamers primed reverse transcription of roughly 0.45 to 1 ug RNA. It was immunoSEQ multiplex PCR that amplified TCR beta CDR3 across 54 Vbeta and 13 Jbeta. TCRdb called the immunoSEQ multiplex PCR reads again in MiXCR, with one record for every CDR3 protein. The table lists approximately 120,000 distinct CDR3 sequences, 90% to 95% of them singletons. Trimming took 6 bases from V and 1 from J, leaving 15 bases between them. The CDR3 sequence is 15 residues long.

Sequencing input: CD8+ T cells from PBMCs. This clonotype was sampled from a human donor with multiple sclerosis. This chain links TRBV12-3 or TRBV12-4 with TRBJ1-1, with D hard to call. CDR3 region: CASSHLGTSNTEAFF. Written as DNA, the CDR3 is TGTGCCAGCAGCCACCTGGGAACATCGAACACTGAAGCTTTCTTT.